This TCR beta chain was found in a study of shared clonotypes between healthy human individuals. Study at large: For every donor, three CD4 naive, three CD4 memory, two CD8 naive and one CD8 memory plates were used. Study results and limitations: Rarefaction indicated that sorted-subset sequencing remained incomplete although depth was large.

V was shortened by 5 bases and J by 0 bases, with 5 bases between the two germline ends. This CDR3 contains 12 residues. Germline V gives CDR1 SGHAT, CDR2 FQDESV (reference sequence). To note about this clone: The antigen is unknown.

Deep was the level used in running the assay. In the original workflow: Filtering of immunoSEQ junctional sequences could not match full-length read filtering. Here immunoSEQ multiplex PCR was the method, and the copy in TCRdb shows in-frame clones only, minus some. The D gene and trimming were derived from the DNA, and the V and J assignments and clone size from that table. The sample lists some 2,000,000 clones, 85% to 95% occurring once. Selected positively for CCR7 and CD45RO-negative, naive CD8 cells excluded terminally differentiated effector memory CD45RA+ cells. The V gene is TRBV11-1, the J gene TRBJ2-7; the D is unclear. The sequencing sample was made of naive CD8+ T cells sorted from blood. This sequence originates from a man between 18 and 35 years old in good health. CDR3 amino acids: CASSTYSYEQYF. The CDR3 coding sequence is TGTGCCAGCAGCACTTACTCCTACGAGCAGTACTTC. The variable domain in full, completed from reference TRBV11-1 and TRBJ2-7, reads EAEVAQSPRYKITEKSQAVAFWCDPISGHATLYWYRQILGQGPELLVQFQDESVVDDSQLPKDRFSAERLKGVDSTLKIQPAELGDSAMYLCASSTYSYEQYFGPGTRLTVT.